This entry lists 20 T cell receptor beta chains sequenced from one sample in a study of CD8+ T cells in alopecia areata. Sequencing templates came from extracted RNA that was reverse transcribed into cDNA. The data were produced by immunoSEQ multiplex PCR, yet TCRdb's version contains in-frame clones alone and is incomplete. This table holds some 180,000 clones, 53% found once. The treatment: oral pan-JAK inhibitor, 5-10 mg twice daily. The specimen comprised CD8+ T cells sorted from blood, sampled at week 24, from a patient treated with tofacitinib. These receptors were collected from a human donor with alopecia areata.

The chain carries TRBV9 and TRBJ2-5; 7 bases are a match to TRBD1. The junction had 6 bases not matched to a gene; V was cut back by 3 bases and J by 1 base. Germline values: CDR1 SGDLS, CDR2 YYNGEE. CDR3 length: 15 amino acids. The CDR3 DNA sequence: TGTGCCAGCAGCGGGGGACAGACTATCCAAGAGACCCAGTACTTC. Translating gives CASSGGQTIQETQYF.

The genes are TRBV30 and TRBJ1-6, with TRBD1 as a possible D gene (6 bases). With 3 bases removed from V and 8 bases from J, the gap between germline ends came to 17 bases. The CDR3 runs 15 residues. The germline V gene has CDR1 GTSNPN and CDR2 SVGIG (reference sequence). CDR3 bases: TGTGCCTGGAGGAGGGGGGCAGCTCGATATTCACCCCTCCACTTT. This sequence encodes CAWRRGAARYSPLHF.

V usage is TRBV15 and J usage is TRBJ2-1, with 10 bases fitting TRBD1. Germline-derived CDR1 and CDR2 are LNHNV and YYDKDF (reference sequence). The CDR3 sequence is 15 residues long. V trimming: 3 bases; J trimming: 7 bases; junction bases outside the gene matches: 6. CDR3 amino acids: CATSSTGTGENEQFF. DNA for the CDR3: TGTGCCACCAGCAGCACCGGGACAGGGGAAAATGAGCAGTTCTTC.

The V call is TRBV13, the J call TRBJ2-7, with TRBD2 as a possible D gene (6 bases). Trimming took 5 bases from V and 6 from J, leaving 14 bases between them. Germline V gene data show CDR1 as PRHDT and CDR2 as FYEKMQ (reference sequence). This CDR3 has 13 amino acids. The CDR3 loop reads CASSAGGAGEQYF. DNA of the CDR3: TGTGCCAGCAGCGCAGGCGGGGCCGGCGAGCAGTACTTC.

The chain combines TRBV30 with TRBJ1-4; D uncertain. V was shortened by 3 bases and J by 0 bases, with 2 bases between the two germline ends. The CDR3 is 12 amino acids. The germline gives CDR1 GTSNPN, CDR2 SVGIG (reference sequence). CDR3 sequence: CAWRPTNEKLFF. The CDR3 DNA reads as TGTGCCTGGAGACCAACTAATGAAAAACTGTTTTTT.

The chain is built from TRBV29-1 and TRBJ1-2, with D hard to call. V dropped 4 bases and J dropped 5 bases, with 14 bases sitting between them. Looked up from germline, CDR1 is SQVTM and CDR2 is ANQGSEA. This CDR3 is 13 amino acids long. The CDR3 spells CSVVVEAVYGYTF. DNA of the CDR3: TGCAGCGTTGTGGTAGAGGCGGTTTATGGCTACACCTTC. The full variable domain, with the rest looked up from reference TRBV29-1 and TRBJ1-2, is SAVISQKPSRDICQRGTSLTIQCQVDSQVTMMFWYRQQPGQSLTLIATANQGSEATYESGFVIDKFPISRPNLTFSTLTVSNMSPEDSSIYLCSVVVEAVYGYTFGSGTRLTVV.

The chain uses TRBV9 and TRBJ2-2, with D unclear. Per germline, CDR1 SGDLS and CDR2 YYNGEE. The CDR3 length is 14 residues. Trimming stripped 0 bases from V and 3 bases from J, with 6 bases between. CDR3 DNA sequence: TGTGCCAGCAGCGTAGAGGCAGACACCGGGGAGCTGTTTTTT. Encoded protein: CASSVEADTGELFF.

The sample holds a few counts of this clone. The chain uses TRBV27 and TRBJ2-3; TRBD2 might be the D (7 bases). V was shortened by 6 bases and J by 2 bases, with 21 bases between the two germline ends. This CDR3 comprises 17 residues. Germline CDR1 MNHEY, CDR2 SMNVEV (reference sequence). The CDR3 reads CASRMGGTILPTDTQYF. CDR3 nucleotide sequence: TGTGCCAGCAGGATGGGGGGGACAATACTCCCCACAGATACGCAGTATTTT.

The chain uses TRBV27 and TRBJ1-1, with 7 bases identical to TRBD1. The germline gives CDR1 MNHEY, CDR2 SMNVEV (reference sequence). The CDR3 has 15 residues. J gave up 0 bases and V 5 bases, and 6 bases lay outside the gene matches. The CDR3 loop reads CASSRGLAMNTEAFF. The CDR3 DNA sequence: TGTGCCAGCAGTAGGGGGCTCGCTATGAACACTGAAGCTTTCTTT.

The rearrangement joins TRBV10-3 to TRBJ2-7, with 7 bases identical to TRBD1. The germline V gene encodes CDR1 ENHRY and CDR2 SYGVKD. J lost 3 bases, V lost 3 bases, and 5 bases had no gene match. The CDR3 loop spans 14 amino acids. The CDR3 DNA follows: TGTGCCATCAGTGAAGGGACAGAAATCTACGAGCAGTACTTC. Amino acids: CAISEGTEIYEQYF.

There are a few counts of this clone. The V gene is TRBV7-2, the J gene TRBJ1-5; D perhaps matches TRBD1 (5 bases). There are 15 residues in the CDR3. With 5 bases removed from V and 5 bases from J, the gap between germline ends came to 16 bases. Per germline, CDR1 SGHTA and CDR2 FQGNSA. The CDR3 spells CASSPEGTDYQPQHF. The CDR3 region has the DNA TGTGCCAGCAGCCCGGAAGGGACGGACTATCAGCCCCAGCATTTT.

This clone was found a few times. The V and J genes are TRBV5-6 and TRBJ2-3, with 8 positions matching TRBD1. The CDR3 length is 16 residues. V shed 0 bases and J 1 base; nucleotides not matched to a gene: 4. CDR1 and CDR2 from the germline V gene are SGHDT and YYEEEE. CDR3 region: CASSLVGTGGTDTQYF. The CDR3 coding sequence is TGTGCCAGCAGCTTGGTGGGGACAGGCGGCACAGATACGCAGTATTTT. The variable domain in full, with the rest retrieved from reference TRBV5-6 and TRBJ2-3, is DAGVTQSPTHLIKTRGQQVTLRCSPKSGHDTVSWYQQALGQGPQFIFQYYEEEERQRGNFPDRFSGHQFPNYSSELNVNALLLGDSALYLCASSLVGTGGTDTQYFGPGTRLTVL.

In this sample, this clone turned up once. This chain uses TRBV5-1 with TRBJ2-6; 7 positions agree with TRBD1. The trim removed 3 bases at V and 0 bases at J, leaving 9 bases unmatched. Germline assignment: CDR1 SGHRS and CDR2 YFSETQ. The CDR3 loop spans 18 amino acids. Written as DNA, the CDR3 is TGCGCCAGCAGCTACCCAGGGGGAACAAGCTCTGGGGCCAACGTCCTGACTTTC. This sequence encodes CASSYPGGTSSGANVLTF. Combining the CDR3 with reference TRBV5-1 and TRBJ2-6 gives the whole variable domain KAGVTQTPRYLIKTRGQQVTLSCSPISGHRSVSWYQQTPGQGLQFLFEYFSETQRNKGNFPGRFSGRQFSNSRSEMNVSTLELGDSALYLCASSYPGGTSSGANVLTFGAGSRLTVL.

The gene calls are TRBV7-2 and TRBJ2-7; D may be TRBD1 or TRBD2 (5 bases each). Germline loops: CDR1 SGHTA, CDR2 FQGNSA. CDR3 length equals 14 residues. Trimming pared 4 bases from V and 2 bases from J, leaving 12 bases between. The CDR3: CASSSRDGAYEQYF. In nucleotides, the CDR3 is TGTGCCAGCAGCTCAAGGGACGGTGCCTACGAGCAGTACTTC.

The table lists this clone with a few counts. CDR3 nucleotides: TGTGCCAGCAGTGAATACGAGGGCGGTCAGCCCCAGCATTTT. This encodes CASSEYEGGQPQHF. The rearrangement links TRBV25-1 to TRBJ1-5; D is ambiguous. In germline, CDR1 is MGHDK, CDR2 SYGVNS. V dropped 0 bases and J dropped 6 bases, with 9 bases sitting between them. This CDR3 comprises 14 residues.

The chain employs TRBV11-2 and TRBJ2-5; D is perhaps TRBD1 (6 bases). Germline values: CDR1 SGHAT, CDR2 FQNNGV. With 4 bases removed from V and 10 bases from J, the gap between germline ends came to 22 bases. The CDR3 runs 15 residues. In DNA form, the CDR3 reads TGTGCCAGCAGCTCCAGGGGCAGGGGCCGCCCCGGCCAGTACTTC. Translated, it gives CASSSRGRGRPGQYF.

The genes are TRBV13 and TRBJ2-7, with 9 bases fitting TRBD1. CDR3 length: 15 amino acids. Germline trimming cut 7 bases from V and 5 bases from J; bases unmatched to any gene: 12. In germline, CDR1 is PRHDT, CDR2 FYEKMQ (reference sequence). The CDR3, as DNA: TGTGCCAGCACCAAAGGGGGACAGGGCGACCACGAGCAGTACTTC. Encoded protein: CASTKGGQGDHEQYF.

The chain combines TRBV14 with TRBJ2-1; 7 positions match TRBD2. The trim removed 4 bases at V and 14 bases at J, leaving 11 bases unmatched. CDR1 and CDR2 (germline): SGHDN, FVKESK. The CDR3 runs to 13 residues. CDR3: CASSLLEPGLKFF. CDR3 nucleotides: TGTGCCAGCAGCCTTTTGGAACCGGGACTAAAGTTCTTC.

The V and J genes are TRBV5-6 and TRBJ2-7; no clear D. Trimming left V 4 bases short and J 4 bases short, with 9 bases between. Per germline, CDR1 SGHDT and CDR2 YYEEEE. The CDR3 loop spans 12 amino acids. The CDR3 region has the DNA TGTGCCAGCAGCGCCCTAAGTTACGAGCAGTACTTC. Translation gives CASSALSYEQYF.

This clone was picked up many times. This chain connects TRBV11-2 to TRBJ2-1; TRBD1 matches 10 bases. Germline V gene sequence: CDR1 SGHAT, CDR2 FQNNGV. This CDR3 has 18 residues. V shed 2 bases, J shed 5 bases, and the junction held 12 bases outside the gene matches. The CDR3 sequence: CASSLTGRTGGKDNEQFF. DNA of the CDR3: TGTGCCAGCAGCTTAACGGGAAGGACAGGGGGAAAGGACAATGAGCAGTTCTTC.